This T cell receptor (beta chain) was captured by sequencing in a study of persistence of HIV-infected CD4 T cells. Background on the study: Blood samples, up to 180 mL, came from multiple time points, except a couple of leukapheresis donors sampled once.

This was the immunoSEQ version 4 assay in survey mode. The repertoire was sequenced with immunoSEQ multiplex PCR; TCRdb's copy has only in-frame clones and lacks some. Of roughly 41,000 clones listed, about 85% were seen once; the top ten hold 1.6%. This CDR3 spans 13 amino acids. Germline V gene sequence: CDR1 MNHEY, CDR2 SMNVEV (reference sequence). V was shortened by 6 bases and J by 5 bases, with 13 bases between the two germline ends. In its sample, this clone was seen once. Its antigen is as yet unknown. Overall study findings and caveats: TCRbeta richness was lower in CMV- and Gag-responding cells than in anti-CD3/anti-CD28-responding cells.

Lysates of CMV-infected fibroblasts at around 10 ug/mL stimulated these cells. Memory cells lacking CD40L and CD69 with high CD45RO were sorted. CD8-depleted PBMCs were stimulated 18 hours with anti-CD28/CD49d costimulation, CD40-blocking antibody and enfuvirtide. The sequencing used CD4+ T cells sorted from PBMCs after approximately 20-hour stimulation, collected from a patient who received antiretroviral therapy. The TCR originated in an adult man with HIV who was CMV-seropositive. The chain couples TRBV27 to TRBJ1-1; no clear D gene. The CDR3 sequence: CASSHNVRTEAFF. CDR3 bases: TGTGCCAGCAGCCATAACGTAAGGACTGAAGCTTTCTTT.